This T cell receptor (beta chain) was sequenced for a study of T-cell reconstitution after alpha-beta-depleted transplantation in children. For TCRbeta, the library was prepared with unique molecular identifiers. TCRdb independently ran MiXCR on the PCR reads; one entry per CDR3 protein. The sample records approximately 520,000 distinct CDR3 sequences, approximately 29% being singletons. The V and J ends lost 8 bases and 2 bases, in that order; junction bases with no gene match: 3. This CDR3 has 12 amino acids. The clonotype comes from a human donor who donated a stem cell graft to a child with aplastic anemia. The sample in question was PBMCs from the stem cell graft donor, obtained from the stem cell graft. The rearrangement uses TRBV12-3 or TRBV12-4 and TRBJ2-7; 7 nucleotides line up with TRBD1. CDR3 nucleotide sequence: TGTGCCAGCGGACAGGTAACCTACGAGCAGTACTTC. Encoded protein: CASGQVTYEQYF.